The present T cell receptor (beta chain) was sequenced within a study of cytomegalovirus exposure and HLA in healthy donors. Germline V gene lookup returns CDR1 MNHEY and CDR2 SMNVEV (reference sequence). With V trimmed by 5 bases and J by 6 bases, 3 bases remained unmatched. This CDR3 contains 14 residues. Overall study results and limits: Overall, approximately 150 TCR beta chains were annotated as cytomegalovirus-associated.

This table comes from immunoSEQ multiplex PCR, and its TCRdb copy is limited to in-frame clones, with some not included. The repertoire holds about 200,000 clones, with 80% to 90% as singletons. About this clone itself: Its specificity is unknown.

The 120-subject validation cohort, separate from the approximately 660-subject first cohort, included the donors. This chain links TRBV27 with TRBJ2-2, with 10 bases aligning to TRBD2. The clonotype was recovered from a woman in her 30s in good health and CMV-seropositive. Source material: PBMCs. CDR3 amino acids: CASSMLAGAGELFF. CDR3 coding DNA: TGTGCCAGCAGTATGCTAGCGGGAGCCGGGGAGCTGTTTTTT.